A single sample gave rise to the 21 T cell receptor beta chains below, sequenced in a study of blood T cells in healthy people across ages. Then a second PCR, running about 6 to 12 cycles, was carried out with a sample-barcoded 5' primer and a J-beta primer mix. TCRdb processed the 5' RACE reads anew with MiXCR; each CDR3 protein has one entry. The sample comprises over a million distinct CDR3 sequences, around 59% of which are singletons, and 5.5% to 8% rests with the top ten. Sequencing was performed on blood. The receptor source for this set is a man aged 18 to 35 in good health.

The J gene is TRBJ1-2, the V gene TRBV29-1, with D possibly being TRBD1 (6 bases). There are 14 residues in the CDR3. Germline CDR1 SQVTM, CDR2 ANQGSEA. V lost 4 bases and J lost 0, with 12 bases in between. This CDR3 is CSVAPRTANYGYTF. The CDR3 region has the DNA TGCAGCGTTGCCCCGCGGACAGCTAACTATGGCTACACCTTC.

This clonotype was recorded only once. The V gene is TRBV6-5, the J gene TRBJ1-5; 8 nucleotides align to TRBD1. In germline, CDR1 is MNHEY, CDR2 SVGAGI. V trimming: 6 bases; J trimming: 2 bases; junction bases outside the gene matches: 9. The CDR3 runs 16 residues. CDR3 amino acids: CASSKQGEIGNQPQHF. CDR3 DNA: TGTGCCAGCAGCAAACAGGGGGAGATTGGCAATCAGCCCCAGCATTTT.

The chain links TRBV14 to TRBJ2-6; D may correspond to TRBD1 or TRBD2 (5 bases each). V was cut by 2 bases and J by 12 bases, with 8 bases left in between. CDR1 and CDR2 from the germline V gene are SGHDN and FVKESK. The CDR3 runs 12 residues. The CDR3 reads CASSQFGGVLTF. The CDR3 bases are TGTGCCAGCAGCCAATTTGGGGGCGTCCTGACTTTC. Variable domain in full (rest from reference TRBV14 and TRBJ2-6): EAGVTQFPSHSVIEKGQTVTLRCDPISGHDNLYWYRRVMGKEIKFLLHFVKESKQDESGMPNNRFLAERTGGTYSTLKVQPAELEDSGVYFCASSQFGGVLTFGAGSRLTVL.

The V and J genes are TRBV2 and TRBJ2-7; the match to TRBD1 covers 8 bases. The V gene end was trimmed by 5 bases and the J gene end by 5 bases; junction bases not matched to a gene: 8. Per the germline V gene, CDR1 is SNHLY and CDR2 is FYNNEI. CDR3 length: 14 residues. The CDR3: CASSRKTGVDEQYF. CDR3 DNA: TGTGCCAGCAGTCGAAAGACAGGGGTTGACGAGCAGTACTTC.

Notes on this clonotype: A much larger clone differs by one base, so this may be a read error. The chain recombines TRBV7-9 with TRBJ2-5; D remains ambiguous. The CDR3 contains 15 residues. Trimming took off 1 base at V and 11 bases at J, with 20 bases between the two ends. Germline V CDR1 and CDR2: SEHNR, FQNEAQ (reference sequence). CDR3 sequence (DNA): TGTGCCAGCAGCTTAGTGGGTTTAGAGGTGGATGAGCAGTACTTC. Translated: CASSLVGLEVDEQYF.

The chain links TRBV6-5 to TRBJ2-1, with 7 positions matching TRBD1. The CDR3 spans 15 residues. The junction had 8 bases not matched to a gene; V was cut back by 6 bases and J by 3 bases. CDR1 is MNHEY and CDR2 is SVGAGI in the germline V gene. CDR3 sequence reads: CASRAGTERYNEQFF. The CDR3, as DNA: TGTGCCAGCAGAGCCGGGACAGAACGCTACAATGAGCAGTTCTTC.

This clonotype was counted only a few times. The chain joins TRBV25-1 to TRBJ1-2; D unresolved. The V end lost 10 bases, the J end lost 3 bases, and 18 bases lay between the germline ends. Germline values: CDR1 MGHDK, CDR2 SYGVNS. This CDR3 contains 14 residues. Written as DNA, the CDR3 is TGTGCCACCCAACGGGCCGGCCACCACTATGGCTACACCTTC. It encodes CATQRAGHHYGYTF.

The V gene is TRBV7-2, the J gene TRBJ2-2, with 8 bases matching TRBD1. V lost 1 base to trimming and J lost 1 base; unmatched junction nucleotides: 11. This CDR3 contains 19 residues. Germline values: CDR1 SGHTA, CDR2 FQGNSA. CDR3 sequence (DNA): TGTGCCAGCAGCTTAGACAGGGGGTTCGGAAATCTGAACACCGGGGAGCTGTTTTTT. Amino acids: CASSLDRGFGNLNTGELFF. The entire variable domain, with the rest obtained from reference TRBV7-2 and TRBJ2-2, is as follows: GAGVSQSPSNKVTEKGKDVELRCDPISGHTALYWYRQSLGQGLEFLIYFQGNSAPDKSGLPSDRFSAERTGGSVSTLTIQRTQQEDSAVYLCASSLDRGFGNLNTGELFFGEGSRLTVL.

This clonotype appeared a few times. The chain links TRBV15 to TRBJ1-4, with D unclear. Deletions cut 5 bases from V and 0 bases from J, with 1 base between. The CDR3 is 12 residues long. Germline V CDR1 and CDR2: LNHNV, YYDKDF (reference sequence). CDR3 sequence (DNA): TGTGCCACCAGCTCAACTAATGAAAAACTGTTTTTT. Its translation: CATSSTNEKLFF.

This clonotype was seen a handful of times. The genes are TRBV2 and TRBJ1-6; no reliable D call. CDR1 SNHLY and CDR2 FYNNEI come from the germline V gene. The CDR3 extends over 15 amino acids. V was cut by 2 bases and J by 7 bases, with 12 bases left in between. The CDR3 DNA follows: TGTGCCAGCAGTGAATTTTACGATGGGAATTCACCCCTCCACTTT. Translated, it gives CASSEFYDGNSPLHF.

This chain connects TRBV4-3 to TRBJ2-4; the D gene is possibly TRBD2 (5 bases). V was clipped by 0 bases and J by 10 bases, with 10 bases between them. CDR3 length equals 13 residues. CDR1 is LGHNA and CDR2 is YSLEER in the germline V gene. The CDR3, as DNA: TGCGCCAGCAGCCAAGAGGCGGGTTTAATTCAGTACTTC. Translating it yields CASSQEAGLIQYF.

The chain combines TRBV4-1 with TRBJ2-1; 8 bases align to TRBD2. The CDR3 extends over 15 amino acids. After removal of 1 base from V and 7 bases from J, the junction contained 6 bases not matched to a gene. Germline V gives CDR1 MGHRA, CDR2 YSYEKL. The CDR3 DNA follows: TGCGCCAGCAGCCAAGTGAGCGGGAGTAAAAATGAGCAGTTCTTC. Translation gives CASSQVSGSKNEQFF.

The CDR3 region is CASSLAYRGGETQYF. CDR3 bases: TGTGCCAGCAGCTTGGCGTACAGGGGTGGTGAGACCCAGTACTTC. This sequence joins TRBV5-6 and TRBJ2-5; TRBD1 matches at 7 bases. The CDR3 has 15 residues. V trimming: 0 bases; J trimming: 5 bases; junction bases outside the gene matches: 7. The germline V gene has CDR1 SGHDT and CDR2 YYEEEE.

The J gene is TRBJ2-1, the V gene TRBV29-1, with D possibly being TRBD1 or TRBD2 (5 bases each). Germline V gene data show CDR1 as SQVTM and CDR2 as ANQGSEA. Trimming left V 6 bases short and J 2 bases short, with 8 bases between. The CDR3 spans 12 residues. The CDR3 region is CSVRDPYNEQFF. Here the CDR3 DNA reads TGCAGCGTGAGGGACCCCTACAATGAGCAGTTCTTC.

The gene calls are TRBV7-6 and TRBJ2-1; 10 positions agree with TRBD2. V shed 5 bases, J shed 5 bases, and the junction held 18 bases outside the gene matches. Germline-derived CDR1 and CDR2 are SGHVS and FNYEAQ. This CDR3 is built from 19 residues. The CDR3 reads CASSLLRGSSGSLDNEQFF. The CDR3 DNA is TGTGCCAGCAGCCTCTTGAGGGGGTCTAGCGGGAGCCTCGACAATGAGCAGTTCTTC.

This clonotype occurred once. CDR3 DNA: TGTGCCAGCAGCTTAGTACGGGCCCTAGGGGCCTATGGCTACACCTTC. Translating gives CASSLVRALGAYGYTF. The chain couples TRBV7-9 to TRBJ1-2, with D tentatively TRBD1 (5 bases). The length of the CDR3 is 16 residues. CDR1 SEHNR and CDR2 FQNEAQ come from the germline V gene (reference sequence). V lost 1 base and J 4 bases, leaving 16 bases between the germline ends.

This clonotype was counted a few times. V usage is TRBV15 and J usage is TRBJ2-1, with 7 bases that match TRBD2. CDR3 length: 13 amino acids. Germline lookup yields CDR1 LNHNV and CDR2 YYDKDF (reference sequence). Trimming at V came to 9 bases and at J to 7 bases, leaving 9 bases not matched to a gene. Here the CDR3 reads CATRALGGNEQFF. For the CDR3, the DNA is TGTGCCACTCGGGCCCTGGGGGGGAATGAGCAGTTCTTC.

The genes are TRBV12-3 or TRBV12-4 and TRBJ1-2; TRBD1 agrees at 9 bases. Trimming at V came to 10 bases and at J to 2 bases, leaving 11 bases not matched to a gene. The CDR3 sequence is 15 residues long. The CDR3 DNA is TGTGCCATGGGAAGACAGGGGGGAAGGAACTATGGCTACACCTTC. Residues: CAMGRQGGRNYGYTF.

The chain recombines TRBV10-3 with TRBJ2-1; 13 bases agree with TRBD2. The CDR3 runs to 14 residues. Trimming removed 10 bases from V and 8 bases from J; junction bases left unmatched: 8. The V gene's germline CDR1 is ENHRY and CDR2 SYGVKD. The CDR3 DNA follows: TGTGCCACCCGAGGGACTAGCGGGATTGATGAGCAGTTCTTC. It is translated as CATRGTSGIDEQFF.

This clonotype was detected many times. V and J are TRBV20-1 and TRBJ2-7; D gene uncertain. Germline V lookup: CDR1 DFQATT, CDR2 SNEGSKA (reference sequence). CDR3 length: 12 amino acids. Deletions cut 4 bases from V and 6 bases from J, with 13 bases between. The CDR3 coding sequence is TGCAGTGCTATCGACACTGCTGGCGAGCAGTACTTC. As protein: CSAIDTAGEQYF.

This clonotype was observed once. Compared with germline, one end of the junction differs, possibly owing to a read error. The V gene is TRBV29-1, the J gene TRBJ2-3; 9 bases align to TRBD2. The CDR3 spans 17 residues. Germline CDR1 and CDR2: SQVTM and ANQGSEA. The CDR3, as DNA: TGCAGTGTTGCGGGGGGGGGGGCGCTGGGAATGATGGATACGCAGTATTTT. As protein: CSVAGGGALGMMDTQYF.